Listed below are T cell receptor beta chains from one sample, sequenced in a study of a mutant IDH1 vaccine in newly diagnosed glioma. Generated by immunoSEQ multiplex PCR, the TCRdb table keeps only in-frame clones and is missing some. The sample includes approximately 70,000 clones, 75% to 85% of them seen just once. This material consisted of PBMCs, taken from a glioma patient treated with radiotherapy, temozolomide or both. The receptors come from a man aged 50-60 years with glioma. CDR3s include the opening cysteine and the closing phenylalanine or tryptophan. Each record gives: J gene, D gene, V gene, clone size, CDR3 DNA, CDR3 protein. D genes are given only for firm matches. Size is stated for part of the rows, as once, few or many counts, or as a class when the clone is expanded.

TRBJ1-2 | NA | TRBV19 | NA | TGTGCCAGTAGTATTAGTACACCGAACTATGGCTACACCTTC | CASSISTPNYGYTF
TRBJ2-1 | NA | TRBV5-1 | few | TGCGCCAGCAGGGTGGGGGGAGAGCAGTTCTTC | CASRVGGEQFF
TRBJ2-2 | NA | TRBV9 | NA | TGTGCCAGCAGCGTAGTAGGGGGGGCTAACACCGGGGAGCTGTTTTTT | CASSVVGGANTGELFF
TRBJ1-3 | TRBD1 | TRBV7-8 | NA | TGTGCCAGCAGCTCCTCACAGGGGGAGGCTGGAAACACCATATATTTT | CASSSSQGEAGNTIYF
TRBJ2-1 | NA | TRBV14 | NA | TGTGCCAGCAGCCCCCACTTCCAGAAAAACAATGAGCAGTTCTTC | CASSPHFQKNNEQFF
TRBJ2-3 | NA | TRBV4-3 | NA | TGCGCCAGCAGCCCGAACCCACCTGAGGGGACGCAGTATTTT | CASSPNPPEGTQYF
TRBJ2-2 | NA | TRBV6-4 | NA | TGTGCCAGCAGTGAAGAAAGGGGCCCTCCACCCGGGGAGCTGTTTTTT | CASSEERGPPPGELFF
TRBJ2-7 | NA | TRBV7-2 | NA | TGTGCCAGCAGCACTCCCGGCCGGGACTCCAACTTC | CASSTPGRDSNF
TRBJ1-2 | NA | TRBV10-1 | NA | TGCGCCAGCAGTGAGAACAGCAACTATGGCTACACCTTC | CASSENSNYGYTF
TRBJ2-5 | TRBD1 | TRBV25-1 | NA | TGTGCCAGCAGTGAATATGGGACAGTAGGGACCCAGTACTTC | CASSEYGTVGTQYF
TRBJ2-7 | TRBD1 | TRBV19 | NA | TGTGCCAGTAGCGCATCGGGGACAGGTTGGTACGAGCAGTACTTC | CASSASGTGWYEQYF
TRBJ1-2 | NA | TRBV25-1 | once | TGTGCCAGCAGTGACGAGGGGATCTATGGCTACACCTTC | CASSDEGIYGYTF
TRBJ2-1 | TRBD2 | TRBV9 | NA | TGTGCCAGCAGCCCCCGACTAGCGGCTTACAATGAGCAGTTCTTC | CASSPRLAAYNEQFF
TRBJ1-1 | NA | TRBV30 | few | TGTGCCTGGAGTTCTGTGGGGCGCGGGAACACTGAAGCTTTCTTT | CAWSSVGRGNTEAFF
TRBJ2-2 | NA | TRBV18 | NA | TGTGCCAGCTCCCAGAGCACCGGGGAGCTGTTTTTT | CASSQSTGELFF
TRBJ1-2 | NA | TRBV2 | NA | TGTGCCAGCAGGGGGGACGGGAGTTATGGCTACACCTTC | CASRGDGSYGYTF
TRBJ1-4 | TRBD1 | TRBV9 | few | TGTGCCTCTTCCCTCCATGCGGACAGGGGGAAAGAAAAACTGTTTTTT | CASSLHADRGKEKLFF
TRBJ1-5 | NA | TRBV5-1 | once | TGCGCCAGCAGCGTCTCCGGGGTGAAAGGACAGCCCCAGCATTTT | CASSVSGVKGQPQHF
TRBJ2-7 | NA | TRBV11-2 | NA | TGTGCCAGCAGCCCCCTCCCTCGGTACTTC | CASSPLPRYF
TRBJ2-2 | NA | TRBV28 | NA | TGTGCCAGCAGTACCCCAACCGGGGAGCTGTTTTTT | CASSTPTGELFF
TRBJ1-3 | NA | TRBV9 | NA | TGTGCCAGCAGCGTAGATATTTCAGTTGGAAACACCATATATTTT | CASSVDISVGNTIYF
TRBJ1-5 | NA | TRBV15 | NA | TGTGCCACCAGCAGGGGGTATAGCAATCAGCCCCAGCATTTT | CATSRGYSNQPQHF
TRBJ1-5 | TRBD1 | TRBV9 | few | TGTGCCAGCAGCGTCACAGGGGGACCCAATCAGCCCCAGCATTTT | CASSVTGGPNQPQHF
TRBJ2-2 | NA | TRBV19 | NA | TGTGCCAGTAAAACAGGGATGGACACCGGGGAGCTGTTTTTT | CASKTGMDTGELFF
TRBJ2-7 | NA | TRBV6-5 | few | TGTGCCAGCAGCCCACAGGGCCAGACCTACGAGCAGTACTTC | CASSPQGQTYEQYF
TRBJ2-2 | NA | TRBV15 | NA | TGTGCCACCAGCAGAGTATCTGGGGAAACCGGGGAGCTGTTTTTT | CATSRVSGETGELFF
TRBJ2-2 | TRBD2 | TRBV2 | NA | TGTGCCAGCAAGAAGACTAGCGGGGGGGCGGGGGACACCGGGGAGCTGTTTTTT | CASKKTSGGAGDTGELFF
TRBJ2-7 | NA | TRBV6-1 | NA | TGTGCCAGCAGTTCACCCGGGGACTCCTACGAGCAGTACTTC | CASSSPGDSYEQYF
TRBJ1-1 | NA | TRBV11-1 | once | TGTGCCAGCAAAAGGGAGGGGACCCTTGAAGCTTTCTTT | CASKREGTLEAFF
TRBJ1-1 | NA | TRBV11-2 | NA | TGTGCCAGCAGCTTAAGAGGAGCCGTGAGGGCTTTCTTT | CASSLRGAVRAFF
TRBJ1-1 | NA | TRBV2 | NA | TGTGCCAGCAAAAGGGACCTCATGAACACTGAAGCTTTCTTT | CASKRDLMNTEAFF
TRBJ1-3 | TRBD1 | TRBV19 | few | TGTGCCAGTAGTCTCCGGACAGGGAGCGGAAACACCATATATTTT | CASSLRTGSGNTIYF
TRBJ2-5 | TRBD1 | TRBV2 | NA | TGTGCCAGCGGGGACAGGGCCACGGGGGAGACCCAGTACTTC | CASGDRATGETQYF
TRBJ1-3 | NA | TRBV14 | many | TGTGCCAGCAGCCCCCTGGGGCCCGGAAACACCATATATTTT | CASSPLGPGNTIYF
TRBJ1-5 | NA | TRBV2 | few | TGTGCCAGCAGTACGGGGTCTAGCAATCAGCCCCAGCATTTT | CASSTGSSNQPQHF
TRBJ1-5 | NA | TRBV19 | NA | TGTGCCAGTAGTATCGGGCCCGGGAGGGGTGGTAGCAATCAGCCCCAGCATTTT | CASSIGPGRGGSNQPQHF
TRBJ1-3 | NA | TRBV7-8 | NA | TGTGCCAGCAGCTTATCCGGTACTGGTGGAAACACCATATATTTT | CASSLSGTGGNTIYF
TRBJ2-1 | NA | TRBV30 | few | TGTGCCTGGAGTAGACGGAATATCCATGAGCAGTTCTTC | CAWSRRNIHEQFF
TRBJ2-2 | TRBD1 | TRBV28 | NA | TGTGCCAGCAGGTTGACAGGGGGTCCGGGGGAGCTGTTTTTT | CASRLTGGPGELFF
TRBJ1-3 | NA | TRBV5-1 | NA | TGCGCCAGCAGCGCCTCCGGGGGGTCCGGAAACACCATATATTTT | CASSASGGSGNTIYF
TRBJ1-5 | NA | TRBV18 | NA | TGTGCCAGCTCACTCGTGGTGAACAATCAGCCCCAGCATTTT | CASSLVVNNQPQHF
TRBJ2-2 | NA | TRBV18 | once | TGTGCCAGCTCACCACAGACCCTCACTAACACCGGGGAGCTGTTTTTT | CASSPQTLTNTGELFF
TRBJ2-2 | NA | TRBV4-1 | NA | TGCGCCAGCAGCCGCGTTACTTCCACCGGGGAGCTGTTTTTT | CASSRVTSTGELFF
TRBJ2-2 | NA | TRBV30 | once | TGTGCCTGGAGTGTTAAGAGTCCGAATTCTGGCGGGGAGCTGTTTTTT | CAWSVKSPNSGGELFF
TRBJ1-1 | NA | TRBV6-5 | NA | TGTGCCAGCAGTTACTCGCTGCAGGGAGCGAACACTGAAGCTTTCTTT | CASSYSLQGANTEAFF